The 22 T cell receptor beta chains below were found in one sample sequenced in a study of glioma-infiltrating T cells. TCR alpha and beta CDR3 regions were amplified from RNA using iRepertoire nested multiplex PCR. MiXCR was run by TCRdb on the multiplex PCR reads, yielding one entry per CDR3 protein. The data hold about 410,000 distinct CDR3 sequences, with about 40% observed a single time. Material for sequencing was glioma tissue, nonneoplastic brain tissue, or PBMCs (not recorded which). The receptors come from a human donor with low-grade glioma or glioblastoma, undergoing nonglioma brain surgery, or in good health (not recorded which).

The count of this clonotype is one. One end of the junction is discordant with germline, which a read error may explain. The genes are TRBV28 and TRBJ2-5; 7 bases match TRBD2. Looked up from germline, CDR1 is MDHEN and CDR2 is SYDVKM. The CDR3 consists of 16 residues. This chain's CDR3 is CASRNGGLADQETKYF. CDR3 nucleotide sequence: TGTGCCAGCAGAAACGGTGGGCTAGCGGACCAAGAGACCAAGTACTTC.

CDR3 in amino acids: CASSLLHRGYTF. The CDR3 nucleotides are TGTGCCAGCAGCTTACTTCACCGGGGCTACACCTTC. The chain employs TRBV2 and TRBJ1-2; D is unclear. Trimming pared 6 bases from V and 8 bases from J, leaving 13 bases between. The germline V gene has CDR1 SNHLY and CDR2 FYNNEI. The CDR3 runs to 12 residues.

In this sample, this clonotype turned up a few times. The gene calls are TRBV4-1 and TRBJ2-3; the D is unclear. This CDR3 region has 14 residues. With 0 bases removed from V and 10 bases from J, the gap between germline ends came to 14 bases. The germline CDR1 and CDR2 sequences are MGHRA and YSYEKL. CDR3 sequence (DNA): TGCGCCAGCAGCCAAGAACTTAAGAGCAGGCCGCAGTATTTT. It encodes CASSQELKSRPQYF.

This clonotype was detected a few times. The chain is built from TRBV11-3 and TRBJ2-1, with 8 bases matching TRBD2. The V segment lost 5 bases and the J segment 8 bases; nucleotides outside the gene matches: 11. Germline V gene sequence: CDR1 SGHNT, CDR2 YENEEA. This CDR3 region has 15 residues. CDR3 amino acids: CASSLFEREPHEQFF. Written as DNA, the CDR3 is TGTGCCAGCAGCCTGTTTGAGCGGGAGCCCCATGAGCAGTTCTTC.

The chain combines TRBV27 with TRBJ2-7; TRBD2 agrees at 12 bases. V lost 5 bases and J lost 6; bases outside the gene matches: 8. Germline lookup yields CDR1 MNHEY and CDR2 SMNVEV (reference sequence). This CDR3 is 15 amino acids long. For the CDR3, the DNA is TGTGCCAGCAGTCCCGGGACTAGCGGGCGCGTCGAGCAGTACTTC. It translates to CASSPGTSGRVEQYF.

The chain combines TRBV20-1 with TRBJ2-1, with D tentatively TRBD1 (5 bases). This CDR3 is 15 amino acids long. V shed 1 base and J shed 11 bases, with 21 bases lying between them. CDR1 and CDR2 from the germline V gene are DFQATT and SNEGSKA (reference sequence). CDR3 DNA sequence: TGCAGTGCTAGAGCACGGCAGGGTAGTTGGTATCAGCAGTTCTTC. It is translated as CSARARQGSWYQQFF.

The chain uses TRBV24-1 and TRBJ2-3; 8 bases agree with TRBD2. Germline V lookup: CDR1 KGHDR, CDR2 SFDVKD. This CDR3 spans 14 amino acids. V lost 7 bases and J lost 5; bases outside the gene matches: 7. In DNA form, the CDR3 reads TGTGCCACCAGCGGGAGGGCCTTCGAAGATACGCAGTATTTT. This translates into CATSGRAFEDTQYF.

To note about this clonotype: At one of its ends the junction is not consistent with the germline gene, which may arise from a read error. The chain carries TRBV20-1 and TRBJ2-7; the D gene is possibly TRBD2 (5 bases). Germline lookup yields CDR1 DFQATT and CDR2 SNEGSKA (reference sequence). This CDR3 is built from 14 residues. The CDR3 nucleotides are TGCAGTGCTAGCGGACCGGGGTGCTCCTGCGAGCAGTACTTC. It yields the protein CSASGPGCSCEQYF.

For this clonotype: This could be a read error, since a much larger clone is one nucleotide away. The chain uses TRBV15 and TRBJ2-1, with a tentative D call TRBD1 (6 bases). Germline-derived CDR1 and CDR2 are LNHNV and YYDKDF (reference sequence). The CDR3 extends over 17 amino acids. In nucleotides, the CDR3 is TGTGCCACCAGCGGAGATGGGGCAGGGGCAAGAATCAATGAGCAGTTCTTC. As protein: CATSGDGAGARINEQFF.

This chain connects TRBV7-2 to TRBJ2-1; TRBD2 aligns across 11 bases. Germline V lookup: CDR1 SGHTA, CDR2 FQGNSA. The CDR3 totals 15 residues. The V gene end was trimmed by 5 bases and the J gene end by 5 bases; junction bases not matched to a gene: 5. The chain's CDR3 is CASSGRLAGNNEQFF. The CDR3 DNA sequence: TGTGCCAGCAGCGGCCGACTAGCGGGGAACAATGAGCAGTTCTTC. Drawing the rest from reference TRBV7-2 and TRBJ2-1, the complete variable domain is GAGVSQSPSNKVTEKGKDVELRCDPISGHTALYWYRQSLGQGLEFLIYFQGNSAPDKSGLPSDRFSAERTGGSVSTLTIQRTQQEDSAVYLCASSGRLAGNNEQFFGPGTRLTVL.

This clonotype was counted ten times or more. The rearrangement links TRBV7-9 to TRBJ1-1; D call uncertain. V was clipped by 5 bases and J by 4 bases, with 8 bases between them. Per germline, CDR1 SEHNR and CDR2 FQNEAQ (reference sequence). This CDR3 spans 12 amino acids. This CDR3 reads CASSPFFTEAFF. The CDR3 bases are TGTGCCAGCAGCCCCTTTTTCACTGAAGCTTTCTTT.

This clonotype was observed a single time. The V and J genes are TRBV4-1 and TRBJ1-6; 7 nucleotides match TRBD1. The CDR3 has 15 residues. Germline CDR1 MGHRA, CDR2 YSYEKL. V dropped 4 bases and J dropped 7; count of bases not matched to a gene: 7. CDR3 sequence: CASSPLQGVNSPLHF. In nucleotides, the CDR3 is TGCGCCAGCAGCCCTCTCCAGGGGGTAAATTCACCCCTCCACTTT.

As to this clonotype: This CDR3 fails to terminate in the conserved phenylalanine or tryptophan, so it likely reflects a read error. Here the CDR3 reads CSAPGGRGTDTQYS. In DNA, the CDR3 is TGCAGTGCCCCAGGGGGCCGGGGCACAGATACGCAGTATTCT. The chain recombines TRBV20-1 with TRBJ2-3, with 8 nucleotides matching TRBD1. Germline CDR1 and CDR2: DFQATT and SNEGSKA (reference sequence). This CDR3 has 14 amino acids. The V segment lost 6 bases and the J segment 1 base; nucleotides outside the gene matches: 6.

This clonotype was counted many times. J is TRBJ1-5 and V is TRBV27; D call uncertain. CDR1 MNHEY and CDR2 SMNVEV come from the germline V gene (reference sequence). The V and J ends lost 1 base and 0 bases respectively, with 10 bases between them. The CDR3 has 16 amino acids. CDR3 sequence: CASSLYGPYSNQPQHF. CDR3 bases: TGTGCCAGCAGTTTATATGGGCCCTATAGCAATCAGCCCCAGCATTTT.

The V gene is TRBV29-1, the J gene TRBJ1-5; maybe TRBD1 (6 bases). Germline-derived CDR1 and CDR2 are SQVTM and ANQGSEA. The V gene lost 8 bases and the J gene lost 5 bases, with 13 bases spanning the gap. The CDR3 runs to 12 residues. The CDR3, as DNA: TGCAGCTCTGGAGAGGGGGATCAGCCCCAGCATTTT. The encoded protein is CSSGEGDQPQHF.

This clonotype was detected once. CDR3 residues: CASSSSLPGLSSYNEQFF. The CDR3 DNA sequence: TGTGCCAGCAGCTCCTCCCTGCCGGGACTCAGCTCCTACAATGAGCAGTTCTTC. The V call is TRBV7-6, the J call TRBJ2-1, with D perhaps TRBD2 (6 bases). V dropped 4 bases and J dropped 0 bases, with 19 bases sitting between them. The CDR3 loop spans 18 amino acids. Germline values: CDR1 SGHVS, CDR2 FNYEAQ.

The DNA for the CDR3 is TGCGCCAGCAGCCGGTACCGAGCGAACACCGGGGAGCTGTTTTTT. Its protein product is CASSRYRANTGELFF. The rearrangement links TRBV4-3 to TRBJ2-2; the D is unclear. V shed 4 bases and J shed 0 bases, with 9 bases lying between them. Germline assignment: CDR1 LGHNA and CDR2 YSLEER. The CDR3 spans 15 residues.

The CDR3 DNA follows: TGTGCCAGCAGTAATCGTCCTTACACTGAAGCTTTCTTT. Its translation is CASSNRPYTEAFF. The V and J genes are TRBV25-1 and TRBJ1-1; D not certain. The V gene lost 5 bases and the J gene lost 3 bases, with 10 bases spanning the gap. Germline assignment: CDR1 MGHDK and CDR2 SYGVNS. This CDR3 has 13 residues. The whole variable domain, filled in from reference TRBV25-1 and TRBJ1-1, reads EADIYQTPRYLVIGTGKKITLECSQTMGHDKMYWYQQDPGMELHLIHYSYGVNSTEKGDLSSESTVSRIRTEHFPLTLESARPSHTSQYLCASSNRPYTEAFFGQGTRLTVV.

The chain's CDR3 is CASSPFGANTGELFF. CDR3 sequence (DNA): TGTGCCAGCAGCCCCTTCGGGGCGAACACCGGGGAGCTGTTTTTT. The chain links TRBV28 to TRBJ2-2; a weak D match, TRBD2 (5 bases). CDR3 length: 15 residues. V was cut by 6 bases and J by 0 bases, with 11 bases left in between. CDR1 MDHEN and CDR2 SYDVKM come from the germline V gene.

The chain is built from TRBV5-4 and TRBJ2-3, with 9 bases aligning to TRBD2. After removal of 4 bases from V and 5 bases from J, the junction contained 14 bases not matched to a gene. This CDR3 contains 17 residues. Per the germline V gene, CDR1 is SGHNT and CDR2 is YYREEE (reference sequence). The CDR3 nucleotides read TGTGCCAGCAGCCCATACCGTAGCGGGAGTGGGCTAGATACGCAGTATTTT. It encodes CASSPYRSGSGLDTQYF.

Of note for this clonotype: A much larger clone lies one base from this, so it may be a read error. This chain connects TRBV6-1 to TRBJ1-1, with D tentatively TRBD1 (6 bases). Germline V gives CDR1 MNHNS, CDR2 SASEGT. This CDR3 is 13 amino acids long. The CDR3 DNA sequence: TGTGCCTGCAGTTCCGGGACACTCACTGAAGCTTTCTTT. Its translation: CACSSGTLTEAFF.

The chain has TRBV6-1 and TRBJ2-3; D possibly corresponds to TRBD2 (6 bases). Trimming removed 11 bases from V and 0 bases from J, with 15 bases in between. CDR3 length: 14 amino acids. Looked up from germline, CDR1 is MNHNS and CDR2 is SASEGT. The CDR3 DNA reads as TGTGCCTCCTCCGCGGAGGGCAGCACAGATACGCAGTATTTT. It yields the protein CASSAEGSTDTQYF.